These 10 T cell receptor beta chains were all obtained from the same sample, sequenced in a study of long-term antiretroviral therapy in people with HIV. Sequencing used immunoSEQ v3.0 at survey level. The assay was immunoSEQ multiplex PCR, and TCRdb's table has in-frame clones only and misses some. The table includes 20,000 to 25,000 clones, more than 85% detected once. This specimen was unsorted PBMCs, taken 7.6 years after starting antiretroviral therapy. These receptors all stem from a woman aged 35 to 49 with HIV.

The chain recombines TRBV7-2 with TRBJ1-3; 7 nucleotides line up with TRBD1. The CDR3 consists of 17 residues. Per the germline V gene, CDR1 is SGHTA and CDR2 is FQGNSA. Germline trimming cut 2 bases from V and 2 bases from J; bases unmatched to any gene: 9. The CDR3 sequence: CASSLYETGRPGNTIYF. Written as DNA, the CDR3 is TGTGCCAGCAGCTTATACGAGACAGGGCGGCCTGGAAACACCATATATTTT.

The chain uses TRBV30 and TRBJ2-3; a weak D match, TRBD1 (5 bases). Germline V lookup: CDR1 GTSNPN, CDR2 SVGIG (reference sequence). V dropped 3 bases and J dropped 4 bases, with 17 bases sitting between them. CDR3 size: 15 residues. The CDR3 here is CAWRGRRPEPDTQYF. CDR3 nucleotides: TGTGCCTGGAGGGGGCGGCGGCCAGAGCCAGATACGCAGTATTTT.

This clone was detected only once. The gene calls are TRBV2 and TRBJ2-3, with a possible D match to TRBD1 (6 bases). Trimming pared 3 bases from V and 3 bases from J, leaving 13 bases between. The CDR3 sequence is 15 residues long. Germline V gives CDR1 SNHLY, CDR2 FYNNEI. CDR3 protein: CASSDSLTGTDTQYF. CDR3 bases: TGTGCCAGCAGTGATTCCCTTACAGGGACAGATACGCAGTATTTT.

The genes are TRBV2 and TRBJ1-1; no definite D call. The V and J ends lost 3 bases and 6 bases respectively, with 8 bases between them. Per germline, CDR1 SNHLY and CDR2 FYNNEI. CDR3 length equals 12 residues. CDR3 residues: CASSDGVAEAFF. DNA for the CDR3: TGTGCCAGCAGTGATGGGGTGGCTGAAGCTTTCTTT. Variable domain in full (rest from reference TRBV2 and TRBJ1-1): EPEVTQTPSHQVTQMGQEVILRCVPISNHLYFYWYRQILGQKVEFLVSFYNNEISEKSEIFDDQFSVERPDGSNFTLKIRSTKLEDSAMYFCASSDGVAEAFFGQGTRLTVV.

The chain joins TRBV6-1 to TRBJ2-7; tentative D call: TRBD1 (6 bases). Germline V gives CDR1 MNHNS, CDR2 SASEGT. Trimming left V 1 base short and J 2 bases short, with 12 bases between. This CDR3 comprises 15 residues. Written as DNA, the CDR3 is TGTGCCAGCAGTGAAGGATACAGGGACACCTACGAGCAGTACTTC. Amino acids: CASSEGYRDTYEQYF.

The chain recombines TRBV14 with TRBJ2-5; D possibly matches TRBD1 or TRBD2 (5 bases each). Trimming stripped 3 bases from V and 0 bases from J, with 11 bases between. CDR3 length: 15 residues. Germline CDR1 is SGHDN and CDR2 is FVKESK. CDR3 in DNA: TGTGCCAGCAGCCAGGGACGTTGGTACCAAGAGACCCAGTACTTC. Amino acid sequence: CASSQGRWYQETQYF.

The V and J genes are TRBV4-3 and TRBJ2-1, with 10 bases that match TRBD2. The CDR3 has 15 residues. J gave up 10 bases and V 5 bases, and 11 bases lay outside the gene matches. Looked up from germline, CDR1 is LGHNA and CDR2 is YSLEER. The CDR3 sequence: CASSFLSGGDLEQFF. The CDR3 DNA is TGCGCCAGCAGCTTTTTGAGCGGGGGGGACTTAGAGCAGTTCTTC.

V is TRBV5-6 and J is TRBJ1-5, with D hard to call. Germline V gives CDR1 SGHDT, CDR2 YYEEEE. The CDR3 contains 15 residues. V gave up 1 base and J gave up 6 bases, with 14 bases separating them. This CDR3 is CASSLSGVVGQPQHF. The CDR3 region has the DNA TGTGCCAGCAGCTTGTCCGGGGTTGTGGGTCAGCCCCAGCATTTT.

The chain combines TRBV4-2 with TRBJ2-4, with D unclear. The CDR3 extends over 18 amino acids. CDR1 and CDR2 (germline): LGHNA, YNFKEQ. Trimming removed 0 bases at V and 0 bases at J, with 15 bases between. The CDR3: CASSQDYPSGLAKNIQYF. The CDR3 DNA follows: TGTGCCAGCAGCCAAGATTATCCCTCCGGTCTAGCCAAAAACATTCAGTACTTC.

The V gene is TRBV9, the J gene TRBJ1-3; 9 nucleotides align to TRBD1. V lost 0 bases, J lost 1 base, and 2 bases stayed unmatched. Germline V CDR1 and CDR2: SGDLS, YYNGEE. This CDR3 contains 16 residues. In nucleotides, the CDR3 is TGTGCCAGCAGCGTAGGGGACAGGGTATCTGGAAACACCATATATTTT. This codes for CASSVGDRVSGNTIYF.